This T cell receptor (beta chain) derives from a study of T cells in Graves' hyperthyroidism and ophthalmopathy. Points from the study as a whole: Most thyroid clonotypes that were expanded above 0.001 also turned up in blood.

Trimming removed 1 base from V and 5 bases from J; junction bases left unmatched: 26. Germline V gene lookup returns CDR1 SEHNR and CDR2 FQNEAQ (reference sequence). The CDR3 has 21 residues. Among ophthalmopathy patients, the Clinical Activity Score reached at least 3, the NOSPECS grade reached at least 4, and duration remained under 3 months. Patients showing uncontrolled infection, other autoimmune disease, pregnancy or lactation were ineligible. For this clonotype: The antigen remains unidentified.

Authors of the study amplified TCR beta CDR3 regions from RNA transcripts. HTBI primers were the set used in a first-round RT-PCR of the TCR CDR3. In TCRdb, the multiplex PCR reads were re-called with MiXCR into one record per CDR3 protein. The sample carries over 350,000 distinct CDR3 sequences, more than 13% recorded once. The chain links TRBV7-9 to TRBJ2-7; 7 positions agree with TRBD2. Sequenced: blood. This receptor was obtained from a man aged 45-65 years with Graves' ophthalmopathy. The CDR3: CASSLVWGGLTGAVGLDEQYF. Written as DNA, the CDR3 is TGTGCCAGCAGCTTAGTTTGGGGGGGACTAACGGGAGCAGTCGGTCTCGACGAGCAGTACTTC.